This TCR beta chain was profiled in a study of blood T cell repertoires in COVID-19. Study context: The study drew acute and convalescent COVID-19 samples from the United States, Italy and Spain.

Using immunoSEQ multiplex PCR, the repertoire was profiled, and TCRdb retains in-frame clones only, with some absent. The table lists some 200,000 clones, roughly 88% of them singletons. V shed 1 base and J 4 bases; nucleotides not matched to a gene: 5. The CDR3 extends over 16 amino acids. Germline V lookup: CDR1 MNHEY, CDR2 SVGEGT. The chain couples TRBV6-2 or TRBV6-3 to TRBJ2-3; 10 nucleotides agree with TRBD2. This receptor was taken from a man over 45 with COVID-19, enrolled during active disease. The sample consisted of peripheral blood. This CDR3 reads CASSYYASGSSDTQYF. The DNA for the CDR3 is TGTGCCAGCAGTTACTATGCTAGCGGGAGTTCAGATACGCAGTATTTT.